This T cell receptor beta chain was captured in a study of T-cell reconstitution after alpha-beta-depleted transplantation in children. The authors prepared the TCRbeta library with unique molecular identifiers. Each CDR3 protein gets one entry after TCRdb re-called the PCR reads with MiXCR. This sample has some 520,000 distinct CDR3 sequences, with approximately 30% found just once. The CDR3 loop spans 12 amino acids. V gave up 5 bases and J gave up 5 bases, with 12 bases separating them. Germline V gene lookup returns CDR1 DFQATT and CDR2 SNEGSKA (reference sequence). The sequences come from PBMCs from the stem cell graft donor, collected from the stem cell graft. This chain joins TRBV20-1 and TRBJ2-5; D could derive from TRBD1 or TRBD2 (5 bases each). This TCR came from a human donor who donated a stem cell graft to a child with aplastic anemia. This CDR3 is CSARSGLETQYF. As DNA, the CDR3 is TGCAGTGCTCGTTCGGGGCTGGAGACCCAGTACTTC.